The clone carrying this TCR beta chain was observed a single time. The sample comes from a study of T cell responses to AZD1222 COVID-19 vaccine. V shed 5 bases, J shed 2 bases, and the junction held 7 bases outside the gene matches. The CDR3 is 15 amino acids. Per germline, CDR1 MDHEN and CDR2 SYDVKM. Measured with immunoSEQ multiplex PCR; TCRdb has only the in-frame clones, and not every one. This sample carries around 160,000 clones, about nine tenths of them seen once, and the ten largest clones take around 4.9%. Sequencing used peripheral blood, obtained on day 0 of AZD1222 vaccination. J is TRBJ2-7 and V is TRBV28; 9 bases line up with TRBD2. The sequence was obtained from an adult in good health. The CDR3 nucleotides are TGTGCCAGCAGTGGACTGGCGGGAGGGCCCTACGAGCAGTACTTC. Amino acid sequence: CASSGLAGGPYEQYF.